The T cell receptor (beta chain) described here comes from a study of blood T cell repertoires in COVID-19. About the research overall: Samples came from the United States, Italy and Spain, spanning acute and convalescent COVID-19. Sources were T cells, B-cell-depleted T cells, or PBMCs; the material itself was cDNA or gDNA.

V gave up 3 bases and J gave up 2 bases; unmatched junction bases: 0. The CDR3 runs 13 residues. CDR1 is LNHNV and CDR2 is YYDKDF in the germline V gene (reference sequence). Authors' processing steps: It was from reference gene primer amplification that nucleated cell counts were estimated. Only in-frame clones appear in the TCRdb table, and some are missing; sequencing was by immunoSEQ multiplex PCR. From that table come the V and J calls and clone size; the DNA was used to work out D and trimming. This sample has about 340,000 clones, with about 83% found just once. Concerning this clone: The same CDR3 arises from other DNA sequences in this sample as well.

The sample taken for sequencing was peripheral blood. This sequence joins TRBV15 and TRBJ1-2; TRBD1 matches 7 bases. The TCR was taken from a young man with active or convalescent COVID-19. CDR3 DNA sequence: TGTGCCACCAGCAGGGACAGGAACTATGGCTACACCTTC. The encoded protein is CATSRDRNYGYTF.